A single sample is the source of the 4 T cell receptor beta chains below, sequenced in a study of cytomegalovirus exposure and HLA in healthy donors. Data came from immunoSEQ multiplex PCR; TCRdb stores just in-frame clones and leaves some out. The sample includes over 100,000 clones, 75% to 90% of them seen just once. The sequenced sample consisted of PBMCs. The source of these receptors is a woman aged 18-29 years in good health and CMV-seronegative.

The CDR3 reads CASSLTTLGYEQYF. The CDR3, as DNA: TGTGCCAGCAGCTTGACTACTCTGGGATACGAGCAGTACTTC. The V call is TRBV7-2, the J call TRBJ2-7, with a possible D match to TRBD2 (5 bases). Germline-derived CDR1 and CDR2 are SGHTA and FQGNSA. Trimming stripped 3 bases from V and 4 bases from J, with 13 bases between. CDR3 length: 14 residues. The entire variable domain, with the rest obtained from reference TRBV7-2 and TRBJ2-7, is as follows: GAGVSQSPSNKVTEKGKDVELRCDPISGHTALYWYRQSLGQGLEFLIYFQGNSAPDKSGLPSDRFSAERTGGSVSTLTIQRTQQEDSAVYLCASSLTTLGYEQYFGPGTRLTVT.

This clone turned up a few times. This chain connects TRBV7-3 to TRBJ2-1, with 10 bases aligning to TRBD1. V lost 5 bases to trimming and J lost 5 bases; unmatched junction nucleotides: 6. CDR1 is SGHTA and CDR2 is FQGTGA in the germline V gene. The CDR3 sequence is 15 residues long. The chain's CDR3 is CASSQRDRGDNEQFF. Here the CDR3 DNA reads TGTGCCAGCAGCCAAAGGGACAGGGGAGACAATGAGCAGTTCTTC.

In its sample, this clone was seen once. The V gene is TRBV7-9, the J gene TRBJ2-2, with a weak D call TRBD1 (6 bases). The germline V and J ends were trimmed by 5 bases and 4 bases, with 14 bases remaining between them. Germline V lookup: CDR1 SEHNR, CDR2 FQNEAQ (reference sequence). CDR3 length: 15 residues. CDR3 sequence reads: CASSHRDGTTGELFF. CDR3 DNA: TGTGCCAGCAGCCACAGGGACGGAACCACCGGGGAGCTGTTTTTT.

The V gene is TRBV7-6, the J gene TRBJ2-3; maybe TRBD1 (5 bases). The length of the CDR3 is 14 residues. V was trimmed by 2 bases and J by 5 bases, leaving 11 bases between them. The germline CDR1 and CDR2 sequences are SGHVS and FNYEAQ. The CDR3 sequence is CASSLTQVGDTQYF. The CDR3 region has the DNA TGTGCCAGCAGCTTAACACAGGTGGGAGATACGCAGTATTTT.